Listed below are T cell receptor beta chains from one sample, sequenced in a study of T-cell memory formation after mild COVID-19. TCRdb redid the calling of the 5' RACE reads with MiXCR, one entry per CDR3 protein. This sample has 400,000 or so distinct CDR3 sequences, with about 20% found just once. The sequenced sample consisted of PBMCs or a T cell subset sorted from them (not recorded which). All receptors derive from an adult woman who had mild COVID-19 (a few samples of this study predate the infection). Cell type and time point are not known. CDR3s include the opening cysteine and the closing phenylalanine or tryptophan. D genes are given only for firm matches. The size field is filled for only some rows; it gives once, few, many or a size class.

abundance	v_gene	d_gene	j_gene	CDR3nt	CDR3aa
few	TRBV5-1	TRBD1	TRBJ2-1	TGCGCCAGCAGCTACCCCTCAACCGGGACAGGGAGGAATGAGCAGTTCTTC	CASSYPSTGTGRNEQFF
few	TRBV3-1	NA	TRBJ1-1	TGTGCCAGCAGCCAAGCGGGGTCGGTCCTGAACACTGAAGCTTTCTTT	CASSQAGSVLNTEAFF
NA	TRBV5-1	NA	TRBJ2-2	TGCGCCAGCAGCTTTCAGGGAGAAAGCGGGGAGCTGTTTTTT	CASSFQGESGELFF
many	TRBV7-3	NA	TRBJ1-1	TGTGCCAGCAGCCCCCTCGGGGGCGCTGAAGCTTTCTTT	CASSPLGGAEAFF
NA	TRBV20-1	NA	TRBJ1-1	TGCAGTGCTAGCGGGGCAGGGATGAACACTGAAGCTTTCTTT	CSASGAGMNTEAFF
few	TRBV12-3/TRBV12-4	TRBD2	TRBJ2-6	TGTGCCAGCAGCTTAGCGGGAGGCTCCGGTGGGGCCAACGTCCTGACTTTC	CASSLAGGSGGANVLTF
NA	TRBV11-2	TRBD1	TRBJ2-3	TGTGCCAGCAGCTGGCCGGGACAGGGCACAGATACGCAGTATTTT	CASSWPGQGTDTQYF
NA	TRBV4-2	TRBD2	TRBJ2-5	TGTGCCAGCAGCCAAGAAGCTAGCGGGAGCGGGACCCAGTACTTC	CASSQEASGSGTQYF
NA	TRBV20-1	NA	TRBJ1-6	TGCAGTGCTCACGACAGGACGCACCCCAATAATTCACCCCTCCACTTT	CSAHDRTHPNNSPLHF
few	TRBV7-2	NA	TRBJ2-3	TGTGCCAGCAGCTATATACAAGATACGCAGTATTTT	CASSYIQDTQYF
few	TRBV7-2	TRBD2	TRBJ2-2	TGTGCCAGCATAGCGGGGGCTACCGGGGAGCTGTTTTTT	CASIAGATGELFF
NA	TRBV29-1	TRBD2	TRBJ2-3	TGCAGCGTCCAACTAGCGGACTTCACAGATACGCAGTATTTT	CSVQLADFTDTQYF
NA	TRBV24-1	NA	TRBJ2-7	TGTGCCACCAGTGTAAGGCGGCCAGGGTCCTACGAGCAGTACTTC	CATSVRRPGSYEQYF
many	TRBV10-3	NA	TRBJ2-3	TGTGCCATCAGTGGAACAGATACGCAGTATTTT	CAISGTDTQYF
few	TRBV29-1	NA	TRBJ1-1	TGCAGCGTTGGCGAGGTGTGGAACACTGAAGCTTTCTTT	CSVGEVWNTEAFF
NA	TRBV6-5	NA	TRBJ1-2	TGTGCCAGCAGAAATTTTGAGGCCAACTATGGCTACACCTTC	CASRNFEANYGYTF
NA	TRBV4-1	TRBD1	TRBJ2-1	TGCGCCAGCAGCCAACCTTGGGACAGATACAATGAGCAGTTCTTC	CASSQPWDRYNEQFF
NA	TRBV29-1	NA	TRBJ1-1	TGCAGCGTACACAAGAGCGCGGCAGCCACTGAAGCTTTCTTT	CSVHKSAAATEAFF
few	TRBV2	NA	TRBJ2-7	TGTGCCAGCAGTGCCCCCGTAGGGAGCCTCGGCGAGCAGTACTTC	CASSAPVGSLGEQYF
NA	TRBV15	TRBD2	TRBJ2-3	TGTGCCACCAGGTTTGGCGGGGGAAAGGATACGCAGTATTTT	CATRFGGGKDTQYF
NA	TRBV20-1	NA	TRBJ1-4	TGCAGTGCTAGAGCCCGGGGGCGGGAGTATGAAAAACTGTTTTTT	CSARARGREYEKLFF
once	TRBV5-1	TRBD2	TRBJ2-1	TGCGCCAGCAGCTTTAGCGGGGGGGCAGAGAATGAGCAGGTCTTC	CASSFSGGAENEQVF
NA	TRBV12-3/TRBV12-4	TRBD2	TRBJ2-1	TGTGCCAGCACCTCTTTTCGGACTAGCGGGGGCTCCTACAATGAGCAGTTCTTC	CASTSFRTSGGSYNEQFF
few	TRBV6-2/TRBV6-3	TRBD2	TRBJ2-4	TGTGCCAGCAGGGCTAGCGGGAGCTTCAAAAACATTCAGTACTTC	CASRASGSFKNIQYF
few	TRBV12-3/TRBV12-4	NA	TRBJ1-1	TGTGCCAGCAGTCTCAGGAGGGGTTCTTGGGAAGCTTTCTTT	CASSLRRGSWEAFF
NA	TRBV5-1	NA	TRBJ1-1	TGCGCCAGCAGCCCGGGGACGGCCGACACTGAAGCTTTCTTT	CASSPGTADTEAFF
few	TRBV12-3/TRBV12-4	TRBD1	TRBJ1-5	TGTGCCAGCAGTTTAGCACCGGGACAGGGGAGTCAGCCCCAGCATTTT	CASSLAPGQGSQPQHF
few	TRBV12-3/TRBV12-4	NA	TRBJ1-2	TGTGCCAGCAGTTTCCAAAGAGGCTACACCTTC	CASSFQRGYTF
many	TRBV20-1	NA	TRBJ1-2	TGCAGTGTAGGACAGAACTATGGCTACACCTTC	CSVGQNYGYTF
few	TRBV6-5	TRBD2	TRBJ2-3	TGTGCCAGCAGTTTCGGGACTAGCGGGGGGTACGCAGATACGCAGTATTTT	CASSFGTSGGYADTQYF
few	TRBV5-1	TRBD2	TRBJ2-5	TGCGCCAGCAGCCACGGTGGCGCTAGCGGGAACCAAGAGACCCAGTACTTC	CASSHGGASGNQETQYF
NA	TRBV5-1	NA	TRBJ2-2	TGCGCCAGCAGCTTGGCCTGGGGCGGCGAGGACGCCGGGGAGCTGTTTTTT	CASSLAWGGEDAGELFF
few	TRBV3-1	TRBD2	TRBJ2-1	TGTGCCAGCAGGCTCTCGGCGGGAGGGAGGAACAATGAGCAGTTCTTC	CASRLSAGGRNNEQFF
few	TRBV7-9	NA	TRBJ1-4	TGTGCCAGCAGCTCCACAGGGCGGGGCCTAACTAATGAAAAACTGTTTTTT	CASSSTGRGLTNEKLFF
many	TRBV5-1	NA	TRBJ2-6	TGCGCCAGCAGCTTAGACAGCTCTGGGGCCAACGTCCTGACTTTC	CASSLDSSGANVLTF